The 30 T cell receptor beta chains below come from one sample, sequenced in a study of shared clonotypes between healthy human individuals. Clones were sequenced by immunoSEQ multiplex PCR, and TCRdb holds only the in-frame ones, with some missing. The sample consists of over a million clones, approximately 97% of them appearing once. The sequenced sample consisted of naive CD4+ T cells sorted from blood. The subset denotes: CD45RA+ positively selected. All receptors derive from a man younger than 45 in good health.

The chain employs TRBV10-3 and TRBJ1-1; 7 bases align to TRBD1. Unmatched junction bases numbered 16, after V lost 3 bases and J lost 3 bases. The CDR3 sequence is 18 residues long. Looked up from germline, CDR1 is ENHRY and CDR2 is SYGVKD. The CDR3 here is CAISDRTQTRQGYTEAFF. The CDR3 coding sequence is TGTGCCATCAGTGACAGGACCCAGACGCGACAGGGTTACACTGAAGCTTTCTTT.

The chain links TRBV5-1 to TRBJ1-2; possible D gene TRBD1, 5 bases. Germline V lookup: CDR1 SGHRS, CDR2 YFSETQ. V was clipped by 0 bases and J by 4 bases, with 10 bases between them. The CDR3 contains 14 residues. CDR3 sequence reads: CASSLGQPTYGYTF. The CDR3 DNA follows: TGCGCCAGCAGCTTGGGACAGCCGACCTATGGCTACACCTTC.

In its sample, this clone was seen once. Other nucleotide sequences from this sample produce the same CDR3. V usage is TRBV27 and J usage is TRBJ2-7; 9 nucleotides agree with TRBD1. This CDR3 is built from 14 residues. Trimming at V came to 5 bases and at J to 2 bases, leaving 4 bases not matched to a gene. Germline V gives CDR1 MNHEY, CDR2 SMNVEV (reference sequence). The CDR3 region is CASSLTGGAYEQYF. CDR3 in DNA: TGTGCCAGCAGTCTGACAGGGGGAGCCTACGAGCAGTACTTC.

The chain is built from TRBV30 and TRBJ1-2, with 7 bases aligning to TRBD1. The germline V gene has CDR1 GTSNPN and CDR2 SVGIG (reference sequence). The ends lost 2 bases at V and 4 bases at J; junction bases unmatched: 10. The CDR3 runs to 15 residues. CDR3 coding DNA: TGTGCCTGGAGTTCCCATACCGGGACAGCCTATGGCTACACCTTC. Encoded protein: CAWSSHTGTAYGYTF. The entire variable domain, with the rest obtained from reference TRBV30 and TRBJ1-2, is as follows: SQTIHQWPATLVQPVGSPLSLECTVEGTSNPNLYWYRQAAGRGLQLLFYSVGIGQISSEVPQNLSASRPQDRQFILSSKKLLLSDSGFYLCAWSSHTGTAYGYTFGSGTRLTVV.

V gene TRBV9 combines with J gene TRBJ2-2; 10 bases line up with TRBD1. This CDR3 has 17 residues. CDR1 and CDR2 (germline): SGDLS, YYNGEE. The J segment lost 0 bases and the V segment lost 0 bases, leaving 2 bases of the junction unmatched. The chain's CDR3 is CASSVVGTGANTGELFF. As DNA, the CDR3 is TGTGCCAGCAGCGTAGTGGGGACAGGGGCGAACACCGGGGAGCTGTTTTTT.

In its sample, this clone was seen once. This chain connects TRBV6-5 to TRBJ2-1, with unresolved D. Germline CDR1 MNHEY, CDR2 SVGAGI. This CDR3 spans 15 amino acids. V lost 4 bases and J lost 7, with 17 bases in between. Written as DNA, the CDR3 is TGTGCCAGCAGTTCGATGGTCTTTTCGAAAAATGAGCAGTTCTTC. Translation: CASSSMVFSKNEQFF.

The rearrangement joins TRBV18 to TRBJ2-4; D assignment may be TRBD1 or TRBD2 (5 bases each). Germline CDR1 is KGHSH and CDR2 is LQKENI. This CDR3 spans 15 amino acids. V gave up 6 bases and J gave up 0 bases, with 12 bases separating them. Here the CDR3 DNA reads TGTGCCAGCTCTCCCGGGACCCTAGCCAAAAACATTCAGTACTTC. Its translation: CASSPGTLAKNIQYF.

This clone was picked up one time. The CDR3 is CASSLAAGELFF. DNA for the CDR3: TGTGCCAGCAGCTTGGCGGCCGGGGAGCTGTTTTTT. This chain connects TRBV5-8 to TRBJ2-2; D unresolved. V gave up 0 bases and J gave up 6 bases, with 3 bases separating them. Germline-derived CDR1 and CDR2 are SGHTS and YDEGEE. This CDR3 contains 12 residues. The full variable domain, in which reference TRBV5-8 and TRBJ2-2 provide the parts outside the CDR3, is EAGVTQSPTHLIKTRGQQATLRCSPISGHTSVYWYQQALGLGLQFLLWYDEGEERNRGNFPPRFSGRQFPNYSSELNVNALELEDSALYLCASSLAAGELFFGEGSRLTVL.

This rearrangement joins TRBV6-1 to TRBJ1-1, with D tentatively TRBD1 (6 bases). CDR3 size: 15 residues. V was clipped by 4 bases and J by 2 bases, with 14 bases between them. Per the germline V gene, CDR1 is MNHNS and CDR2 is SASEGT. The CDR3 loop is CASSGSLTGNTEAFF. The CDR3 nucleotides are TGTGCCAGCAGTGGTTCTCTGACAGGAAACACTGAAGCTTTCTTT.

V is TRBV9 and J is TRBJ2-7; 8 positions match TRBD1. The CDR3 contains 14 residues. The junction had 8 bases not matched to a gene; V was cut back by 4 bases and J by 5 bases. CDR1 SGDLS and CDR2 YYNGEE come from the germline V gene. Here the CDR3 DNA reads TGTGCCAGCAGCCCGTCGGACAGGGTCCACGAGCAGTACTTC. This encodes CASSPSDRVHEQYF.

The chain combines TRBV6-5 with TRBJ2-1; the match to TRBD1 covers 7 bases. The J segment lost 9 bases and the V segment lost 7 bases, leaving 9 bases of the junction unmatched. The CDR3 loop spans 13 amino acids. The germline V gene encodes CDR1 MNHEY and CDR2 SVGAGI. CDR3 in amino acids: CASKPRRQGEQFF. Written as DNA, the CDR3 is TGTGCCAGCAAACCCCGGCGACAGGGTGAGCAGTTCTTC.

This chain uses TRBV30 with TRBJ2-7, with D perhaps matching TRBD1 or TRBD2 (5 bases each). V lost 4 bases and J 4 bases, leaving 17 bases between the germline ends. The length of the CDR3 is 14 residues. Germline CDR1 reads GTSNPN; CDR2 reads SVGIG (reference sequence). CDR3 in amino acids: CAWTPGAALYEQYF. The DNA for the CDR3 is TGTGCCTGGACGCCCGGGGCAGCCCTGTACGAGCAGTACTTC.

The CDR3 nucleotides are TGTGCCACCAGCAGAGAGGGGCAGTCTAATCAGCCCCAGCATTTT. This gives the protein CATSREGQSNQPQHF. This chain links TRBV15 with TRBJ1-5; TRBD1 is a possible D gene (5 bases). Germline V lookup: CDR1 LNHNV, CDR2 YYDKDF (reference sequence). Trimming took 0 bases from V and 4 from J, leaving 10 bases between them. The CDR3 loop spans 15 amino acids. The full variable domain, with the rest looked up from reference TRBV15 and TRBJ1-5, is DAMVIQNPRYQVTQFGKPVTLSCSQTLNHNVMYWYQQKSSQAPKLLFHYYDKDFNNEADTPDNFQSRRPNTSFCFLDIRSPGLGDTAMYLCATSREGQSNQPQHFGDGTRLSIL.

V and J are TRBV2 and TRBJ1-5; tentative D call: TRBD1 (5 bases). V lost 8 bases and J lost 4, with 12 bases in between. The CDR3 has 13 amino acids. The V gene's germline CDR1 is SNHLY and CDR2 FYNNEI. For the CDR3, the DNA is TGTGCCAGCCGCCCAGGGCTGAATCAGCCCCAGCATTTT. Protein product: CASRPGLNQPQHF.

The CDR3 reads CASIASGRLLNEQFF. CDR3 nucleotide sequence: TGTGCCAGCATCGCTAGCGGGAGGTTGTTGAATGAGCAGTTCTTC. The rearrangement links TRBV6-1 to TRBJ2-1; 11 bases fit TRBD2. CDR1 MNHNS and CDR2 SASEGT come from the germline V gene. The length of the CDR3 is 15 residues. V lost 7 bases to trimming and J lost 7 bases; unmatched junction nucleotides: 9.

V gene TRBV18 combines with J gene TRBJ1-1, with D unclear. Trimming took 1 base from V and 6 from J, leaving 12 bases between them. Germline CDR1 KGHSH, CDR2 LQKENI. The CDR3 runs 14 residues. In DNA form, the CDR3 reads TGTGCCAGCTCACCACAAATTGGAGGAGCTGAAGCTTTCTTT. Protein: CASSPQIGGAEAFF.

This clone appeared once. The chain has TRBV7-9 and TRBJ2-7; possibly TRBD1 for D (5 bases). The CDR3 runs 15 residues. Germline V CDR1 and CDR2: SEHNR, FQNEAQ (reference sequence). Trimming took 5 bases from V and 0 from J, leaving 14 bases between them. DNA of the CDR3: TGTGCCAGCAGCGTAGGAGACAGAGGCTCCTACGAGCAGTACTTC. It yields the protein CASSVGDRGSYEQYF.

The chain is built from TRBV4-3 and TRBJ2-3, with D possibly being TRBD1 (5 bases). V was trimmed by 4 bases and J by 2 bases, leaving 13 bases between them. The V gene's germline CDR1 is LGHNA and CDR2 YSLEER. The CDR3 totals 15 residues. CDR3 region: CASSRTPEYTDTQYF. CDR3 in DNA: TGCGCCAGCAGCCGGACACCAGAATACACAGATACGCAGTATTTT.

This CDR3 reads CASSPPSAFEQYF. The CDR3 nucleotides are TGTGCCAGCTCACCACCGAGCGCCTTCGAGCAGTACTTC. This sequence joins TRBV18 and TRBJ2-7; D gene ambiguous. V lost 0 bases and J lost 6, with 9 bases in between. This CDR3 contains 13 residues. Germline values: CDR1 KGHSH, CDR2 LQKENI.

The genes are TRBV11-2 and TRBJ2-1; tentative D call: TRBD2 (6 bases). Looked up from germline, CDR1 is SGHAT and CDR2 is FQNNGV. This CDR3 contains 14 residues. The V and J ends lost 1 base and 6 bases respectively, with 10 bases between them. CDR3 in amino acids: CASSLAGEFNEQFF. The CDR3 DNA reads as TGTGCCAGCAGCTTAGCGGGAGAGTTCAATGAGCAGTTCTTC.

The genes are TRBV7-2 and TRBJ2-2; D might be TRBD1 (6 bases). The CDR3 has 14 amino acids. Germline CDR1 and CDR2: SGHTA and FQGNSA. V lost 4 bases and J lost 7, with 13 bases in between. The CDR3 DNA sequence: TGTGCCAGCAGCTCAAAACAGGGCATCGGGGAGCTGTTTTTT. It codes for CASSSKQGIGELFF.

The CDR3 is CASRETSGRYEQYF. In DNA form, the CDR3 reads TGTGCCAGCAGGGAAACTAGCGGGAGATACGAGCAGTACTTC. The J gene is TRBJ2-7, the V gene TRBV7-8, with TRBD2 matching over 11 bases. Per the germline V gene, CDR1 is SGHVS and CDR2 is FQNEAQ. The CDR3 has 14 amino acids. The ends lost 6 bases at V and 4 bases at J; junction bases unmatched: 5.

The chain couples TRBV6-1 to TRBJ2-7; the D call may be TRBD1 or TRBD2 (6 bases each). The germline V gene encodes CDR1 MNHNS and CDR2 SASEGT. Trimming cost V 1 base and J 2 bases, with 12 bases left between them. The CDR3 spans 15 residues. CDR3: CASSEVRGAPYEQYF. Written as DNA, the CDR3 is TGTGCCAGCAGTGAAGTGAGGGGGGCTCCCTACGAGCAGTACTTC.

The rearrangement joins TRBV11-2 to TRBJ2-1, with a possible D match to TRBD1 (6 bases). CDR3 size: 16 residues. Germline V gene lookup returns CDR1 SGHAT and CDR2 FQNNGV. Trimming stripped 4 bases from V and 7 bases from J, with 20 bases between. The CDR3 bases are TGTGCCAGCAGCTCCTACCGGGACACCGAGAGGAATGAGCAGTTCTTC. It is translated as CASSSYRDTERNEQFF.

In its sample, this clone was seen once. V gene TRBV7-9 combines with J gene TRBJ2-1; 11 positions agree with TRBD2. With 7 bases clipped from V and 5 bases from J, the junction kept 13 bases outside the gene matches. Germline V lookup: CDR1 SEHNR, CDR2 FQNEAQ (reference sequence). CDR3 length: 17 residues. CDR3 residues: CASTVAGGSAENNEQFF. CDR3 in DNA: TGTGCCAGCACGGTAGCGGGAGGGTCTGCGGAAAACAATGAGCAGTTCTTC. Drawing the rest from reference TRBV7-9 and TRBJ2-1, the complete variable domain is DTGVSQNPRHKITKRGQNVTFRCDPISEHNRLYWYRQTLGQGPEFLTYFQNEAQLEKSRLLSDRFSAERPKGSFSTLEIQRTEQGDSAMYLCASTVAGGSAENNEQFFGPGTRLTVL.

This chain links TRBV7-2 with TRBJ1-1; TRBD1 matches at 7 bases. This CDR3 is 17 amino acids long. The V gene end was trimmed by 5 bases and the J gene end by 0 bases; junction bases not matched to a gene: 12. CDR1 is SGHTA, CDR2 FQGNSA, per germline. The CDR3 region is CASSHSRTGKMNTEAFF. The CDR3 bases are TGTGCCAGCAGCCACTCCCGGACAGGAAAGATGAACACTGAAGCTTTCTTT.

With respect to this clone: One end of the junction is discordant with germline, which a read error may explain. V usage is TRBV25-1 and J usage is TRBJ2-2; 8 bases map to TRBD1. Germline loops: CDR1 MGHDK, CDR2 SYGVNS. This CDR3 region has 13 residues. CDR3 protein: CASSVPTGVGAVF. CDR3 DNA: TGTGCCAGCAGTGTCCCGACAGGGGTTGGAGCTGTTTTT. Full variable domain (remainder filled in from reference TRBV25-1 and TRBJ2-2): EADIYQTPRYLVIGTGKKITLECSQTMGHDKMYWYQQDPGMELHLIHYSYGVNSTEKGDLSSESTVSRIRTEHFPLTLESARPSHTSQYLCASSVPTGVGAVFGEGSRLTVL.

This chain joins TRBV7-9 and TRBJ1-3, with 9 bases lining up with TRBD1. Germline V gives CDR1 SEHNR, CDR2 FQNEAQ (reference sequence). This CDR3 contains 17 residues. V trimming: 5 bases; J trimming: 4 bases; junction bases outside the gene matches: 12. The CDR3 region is CASSATGTGRGGNTIYF. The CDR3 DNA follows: TGTGCCAGCAGCGCCACCGGGACAGGGAGGGGAGGAAACACCATATATTTT.

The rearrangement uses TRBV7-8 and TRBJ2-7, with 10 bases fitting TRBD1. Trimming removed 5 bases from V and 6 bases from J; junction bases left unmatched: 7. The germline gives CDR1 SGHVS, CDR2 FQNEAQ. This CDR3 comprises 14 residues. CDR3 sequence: CASSKPGQGIEQYF. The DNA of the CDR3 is TGTGCCAGCAGCAAGCCGGGACAGGGGATCGAGCAGTACTTC.

CDR3 sequence reads: CASKGGKETQYF. In DNA form, the CDR3 reads TGTGCCAGCAAGGGCGGGAAAGAGACCCAGTACTTC. The chain joins TRBV2 to TRBJ2-5; D is possibly TRBD2 (6 bases). Germline CDR1 reads SNHLY; CDR2 reads FYNNEI. Trimming left V 7 bases short and J 3 bases short, with 9 bases between. The CDR3 loop spans 12 amino acids.